Following are 10 T cell receptor beta chains from one sample sequenced in a study of CD8+ T cells in alopecia areata. Lesional scalp tissue (obtained by punch biopsy) and peripheral blood were collected from alopecia areata patients. cDNA reverse transcribed from extracted RNA served as the sequencing template. Only in-frame clones appear in the TCRdb table, and some are missing; sequencing was by immunoSEQ multiplex PCR. The data contain around 7,500 clones, around 60% of them singletons. The sequences come from skin, collected at week 0. The receptors were sampled from a human donor with alopecia areata.

This clone was counted only a few times. The V and J genes are TRBV27 and TRBJ2-1; 11 bases match TRBD2. Trimming took 5 bases from V and 7 from J; bases not matched to a gene: 13. CDR1 MNHEY and CDR2 SMNVEV come from the germline V gene (reference sequence). This CDR3 is 17 amino acids long. CDR3 coding DNA: TGTGCCAGCAGTACCCTAATACTAGCGGGAGTCGTGAATGAGCAGTTCTTC. Translation gives CASSTLILAGVVNEQFF.

The chain links TRBV6-5 to TRBJ2-2; D is uncertain. The V gene lost 4 bases and the J gene lost 2 bases, with 11 bases spanning the gap. Per the germline V gene, CDR1 is MNHEY and CDR2 is SVGAGI. This CDR3 is 15 amino acids long. This CDR3 reads CASSSPTDNTGELFF. CDR3 DNA sequence: TGTGCCAGCAGTTCGCCGACGGATAACACCGGGGAGCTGTTTTTT.

This clone was observed a few times. The V gene is TRBV7-9, the J gene TRBJ2-5; tentative D call: TRBD2 (6 bases). The end of the DNA aligns better with TRBJ2-7, so the J call may be wrong. Germline V lookup: CDR1 SEHNR, CDR2 FQNEAQ (reference sequence). The CDR3 runs 14 residues. The CDR3 DNA is TGTGCCAGCACCCCCGGGGGTCTACTTTACGAGCAGTACTTC. This sequence encodes CASTPGGLLYEQYF.

The CDR3 DNA is TGTGCCAGCAGTCCGACGAATCCCCTAGGGACCGGGGAGCTGTTTTTT. Translated: CASSPTNPLGTGELFF. The rearrangement joins TRBV7-3 to TRBJ2-2; unclear D gene. CDR1 is SGHTA and CDR2 is FQGTGA in the germline V gene. The CDR3 consists of 16 residues. Trimming removed 6 bases from V and 5 bases from J, with 19 bases in between.

The chain links TRBV18 to TRBJ2-7, with unresolved D. Germline V gene lookup returns CDR1 KGHSH and CDR2 LQKENI. V was clipped by 3 bases and J by 3 bases, with 3 bases between them. CDR3 size: 11 residues. The CDR3 region is CASSPDYEQYF. The CDR3, as DNA: TGTGCCAGCTCACCGGACTACGAGCAGTACTTC.

This clone was observed once. The chain uses TRBV2 and TRBJ1-2; D is perhaps TRBD1 (5 bases). Germline CDR1 reads SNHLY; CDR2 reads FYNNEI. Trimming removed 5 bases at V and 1 base at J, with 14 bases between. The CDR3 totals 15 residues. The CDR3 is CASSPSWGFNYGYTF. For the CDR3, the DNA is TGTGCCAGCAGTCCTTCGTGGGGCTTTAACTATGGCTACACCTTC.

The chain uses TRBV7-9 and TRBJ2-7; 10 bases agree with TRBD1. CDR3 length: 15 amino acids. The germline V gene encodes CDR1 SEHNR and CDR2 FQNEAQ (reference sequence). Trimming at V came to 5 bases and at J to 2 bases, leaving 6 bases not matched to a gene. DNA for the CDR3: TGTGCCAGCAGCGACCCGGGACAGGGGACCTACGAGCAGTACTTC. Translation: CASSDPGQGTYEQYF.

This clone was picked up a small number of times. The rearrangement links TRBV4-1 to TRBJ2-1, with 7 bases matching TRBD1. The CDR3 loop spans 14 amino acids. Trimming cost V 4 bases and J 0 bases; bases outside gene matches: 0. Germline values: CDR1 MGHRA, CDR2 YSYEKL. CDR3: CASSRDSSYNEQFF. CDR3 coding DNA: TGCGCCAGCAGCCGGGACAGCTCCTACAATGAGCAGTTCTTC.

The CDR3 DNA reads TGTGCCAGCAGCTACGACTCTGACGGCTGGGGGCTGGGAGCTAATGAAAAACTGTTTTTT. This encodes CASSYDSDGWGLGANEKLFF. The chain combines TRBV7-8 with TRBJ1-4; D may be TRBD1 (6 bases). V lost 4 bases and J lost 3, with 27 bases in between. CDR1 is SGHVS and CDR2 is FQNEAQ in the germline V gene. The CDR3 covers 20 residues.

The table lists this clone with a few counts. This sequence joins TRBV7-2 and TRBJ1-1; D remains ambiguous. Germline-derived CDR1 and CDR2 are SGHTA and FQGNSA. Trimming left V 6 bases short and J 4 bases short, with 9 bases between. CDR3 length equals 12 residues. CDR3 nucleotide sequence: TGTGCCAGCAGAGAGGTTCCCACTGAAGCTTTCTTT. Residues: CASREVPTEAFF.